This TCR beta chain appears in the sequencing data of a study of T cell repertoires in cytomegalovirus infection. Turning to the study itself: As its CMV epitopes, the study selected recently identified HLA-C-restricted and well-studied HLA-B-restricted targets.

Study conclusions and caveats: Cumulative public TCR beta family frequency identified carriers of CMV plus the relevant HLA. Dominating the ex vivo response were TCR beta clonotypes that were CMV-specific and HLA-C-restricted.

V was clipped by 6 bases and J by 3 bases, with 21 bases between them. The CDR3 is 17 amino acids. Germline-derived CDR1 and CDR2 are MDHEN and SYDVKM. On this clonotype itself: The antigen is undetermined.

One entry per CDR3 protein, called by TCRdb with MiXCR from the reads. This table holds about 220,000 distinct CDR3 sequences, about 38% found once. This sequence was found in a human donor in good health (CMV status not recorded). Some clones in this sample may be carry-over from other donors' samples. This rearrangement joins TRBV28 to TRBJ1-5; D possibly corresponds to TRBD1 (6 bases). This specimen was CD8+ T cells from cultured PBMCs, taken from culture after CMV antigen stimulation. The CDR3 DNA follows: TGTGCCAGCAGCTCTAGGACAGCCCTTCAAACCAATCAGCCCCAGCATTTT. Its protein is CASSSRTALQTNQPQHF.